This T cell receptor (beta chain) was retrieved from a study of response to subunit inactivated influenza vaccine. TCRdb re-called the RT-PCR reads with MiXCR, one entry per CDR3 protein. The table has hundreds of thousands of distinct CDR3 sequences, around 8% seen once. Germline CDR1 SNHLY, CDR2 FYNNEI. Trimming cost V 5 bases and J 7 bases; bases outside gene matches: 9. CDR3 length: 15 residues. This clonotype was seen repeatedly, ten times or more. This receptor was identified in a man aged 45 to 70 who received an inactivated influenza vaccine. The material was PBMCs from blood, obtained around 25 months after vaccination. This chain links TRBV2 with TRBJ2-1; 9 positions agree with TRBD2. In nucleotides, the CDR3 is TGTGCCAGCAGTCCTCAGCGGGAGGTTCGGAATGAGCAGTTCTTC. Amino acids: CASSPQREVRNEQFF. Variable domain in full (rest from reference TRBV2 and TRBJ2-1): EPEVTQTPSHQVTQMGQEVILRCVPISNHLYFYWYRQILGQKVEFLVSFYNNEISEKSEIFDDQFSVERPDGSNFTLKIRSTKLEDSAMYFCASSPQREVRNEQFFGPGTRLTVL.